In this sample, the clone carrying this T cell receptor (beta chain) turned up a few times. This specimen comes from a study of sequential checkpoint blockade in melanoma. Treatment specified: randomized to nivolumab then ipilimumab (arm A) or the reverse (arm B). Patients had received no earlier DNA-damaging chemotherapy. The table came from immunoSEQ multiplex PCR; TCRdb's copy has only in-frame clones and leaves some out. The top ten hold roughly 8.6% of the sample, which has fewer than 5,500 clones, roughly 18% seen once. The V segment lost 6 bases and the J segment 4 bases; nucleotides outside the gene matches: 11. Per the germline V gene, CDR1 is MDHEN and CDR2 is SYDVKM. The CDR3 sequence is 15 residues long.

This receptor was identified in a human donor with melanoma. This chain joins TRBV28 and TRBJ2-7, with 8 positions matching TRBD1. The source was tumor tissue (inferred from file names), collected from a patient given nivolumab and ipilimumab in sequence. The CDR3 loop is CASRPPRQGPYEQYF. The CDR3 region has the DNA TGTGCCAGCAGACCACCTCGACAGGGGCCGTACGAGCAGTACTTC.